These T cell receptor beta chains were read from a single sample in a study of T cells in localized non-small cell lung cancer. Sequencing used immunoSEQ multiplex PCR; TCRdb keeps in-frame clones, though not all of them. Here the sample spans tens of thousands of clones, around 86% being singletons. The sample in question was peripheral blood, obtained before any cancer treatment. The receptors were gathered from a woman aged 18-49 years with stage III lung adenocarcinoma. Each CDR3 is given with its conserved first and last residue. A D gene is named only where the DNA matches it firmly. Rows give clone size only sometimes, using once, few, many, or a class for an expanded clone.

j_gene: TRBJ1-5
d_gene: NA
abundance: few
len: 14
v_gene: TRBV6-1
CDR3aa: CASSEASDYQPQHF
CDR3nt: TGTGCCAGCAGTGAAGCGTCAGACTATCAGCCCCAGCATTTT

j_gene: TRBJ2-2
d_gene: NA
abundance: NA
len: 14
v_gene: TRBV6-5
CDR3aa: CASSSSVRPGELFF
CDR3nt: TGTGCCAGCAGTTCCTCAGTTCGTCCCGGGGAGCTGTTTTTT

j_gene: TRBJ2-7
d_gene: NA
abundance: NA
len: 12
v_gene: TRBV5-5
CDR3aa: CASCAPGAEQYF
CDR3nt: TGTGCCAGCTGCGCGCCGGGCGCCGAGCAGTACTTC

j_gene: TRBJ1-6
d_gene: NA
abundance: NA
len: 13
v_gene: TRBV6-8
CDR3aa: CASLYTDNSPLHF
CDR3nt: TGTGCCAGCTTGTATACAGATAATTCACCCCTCCACTTT

j_gene: TRBJ1-3
d_gene: NA
abundance: NA
len: 13
v_gene: TRBV2
CDR3aa: CASRLALGNTIYF
CDR3nt: TGTGCCAGCAGGCTAGCACTGGGAAACACCATATATTTT

j_gene: TRBJ1-6
d_gene: NA
abundance: NA
len: 15
v_gene: TRBV11-2
CDR3aa: CASSLDQGFNSPLHF
CDR3nt: TGTGCCAGCAGCTTAGATCAGGGTTTCAATTCACCCCTCCACTTT

j_gene: TRBJ1-5
d_gene: NA
abundance: NA
len: 18
v_gene: TRBV5-6
CDR3aa: CASSSMAGRQTINQPQHF
CDR3nt: TGTGCCAGCAGCTCGATGGCCGGGCGACAGACGATAAATCAGCCCCAGCATTTT

j_gene: TRBJ2-1
d_gene: TRBD2
abundance: NA
len: 15
v_gene: TRBV7-9
CDR3aa: CASSPSGGSYNEQFF
CDR3nt: TGTGCCAGCAGTCCTAGCGGGGGGTCTTACAATGAGCAGTTCTTC

j_gene: TRBJ2-3
d_gene: NA
abundance: NA
len: 12
v_gene: TRBV5-1
CDR3aa: CASSFESDTQYF
CDR3nt: TGCGCCAGCAGCTTCGAATCAGATACGCAGTATTTT

j_gene: TRBJ2-1
d_gene: NA
abundance: NA
len: 16
v_gene: TRBV19
CDR3aa: CASSPDYPVSYNEQFF
CDR3nt: TGTGCCAGTAGTCCCGACTACCCAGTCTCCTACAATGAGCAGTTCTTC

j_gene: TRBJ1-4
d_gene: NA
abundance: NA
len: 17
v_gene: TRBV5-1
CDR3aa: CASSSGRSPKLNEKLFF
CDR3nt: TGCGCCAGCAGCTCAGGAAGGAGTCCTAAACTTAATGAAAAACTGTTTTTT

j_gene: TRBJ2-2
d_gene: NA
abundance: NA
len: 16
v_gene: TRBV15
CDR3aa: CATSRDWAGNTGELFF
CDR3nt: TGTGCCACCAGCAGAGATTGGGCCGGAAACACCGGGGAGCTGTTTTTT

j_gene: TRBJ1-2
d_gene: NA
abundance: NA
len: 16
v_gene: TRBV4-2
CDR3aa: CASSQDRGSRVGGYTF
CDR3nt: TGTGCCAGCAGCCAAGACAGGGGAAGTAGGGTTGGGGGCTACACCTTC

j_gene: TRBJ1-5
d_gene: TRBD1
abundance: once
len: 14
v_gene: TRBV2
CDR3aa: CASSGTTGNQPQHF
CDR3nt: TGTGCCAGCAGTGGAACGACAGGGAATCAGCCCCAGCATTTT

j_gene: TRBJ2-3
d_gene: TRBD2
abundance: once
len: 20
v_gene: TRBV4-2
CDR3aa: CASSQEPGAGGPTNADTQYF
CDR3nt: TGTGCCAGCAGCCAAGAACCAGGCGCGGGGGGGCCTACCAACGCAGATACGCAGTATTTT

j_gene: TRBJ1-6
d_gene: TRBD1
abundance: once
len: 14
v_gene: TRBV5-1
CDR3aa: CASSFDRAGSPLHF
CDR3nt: TGCGCCAGCAGCTTCGACAGGGCCGGTTCACCCCTCCACTTT

j_gene: TRBJ2-1
d_gene: NA
abundance: NA
len: 14
v_gene: TRBV2
CDR3aa: CASSDTKPWDEQFF
CDR3nt: TGTGCCAGCAGTGATACCAAACCCTGGGATGAGCAGTTCTTC

j_gene: TRBJ2-7
d_gene: NA
abundance: NA
len: 14
v_gene: TRBV6-6
CDR3aa: CASSPWLDSYEQYF
CDR3nt: TGTGCCAGCAGTCCCTGGCTCGATTCCTACGAGCAGTACTTC